This TCR beta chain was captured in a study of T cell responses to AZD1222 COVID-19 vaccine. The germline V and J ends were trimmed by 6 bases and 5 bases, with 14 bases remaining between them. Germline V CDR1 and CDR2: KGHSH, LQKENI. The CDR3 contains 14 residues. Study-wide findings and caveats: In the spike-specific TCR repertoire, nearly half reportedly target unmutated variant regions. Most donors were white British and more were female, and clonal diversity was possibly underestimated. There were vaccine-associated CD4 TCRs across spike, dominant at 160-218 and 743-854. No day 14 peak samples; only post-peak repertoires were characterized.

Points on this clone: No antigen is known for it.

Sequencing was performed with immunoSEQ multiplex PCR; in TCRdb, only in-frame clones are kept and a portion is missing. Found here are 130,000 or so clones, roughly 93% of them singletons; the top ten hold less than 1.3%. The TCR was taken from an adult who received the AZD1222 COVID-19 vaccine. This specimen was peripheral blood, taken 28 days after the second AZD1222 dose. The chain employs TRBV18 and TRBJ2-1; D possibly uses TRBD1 or TRBD2 (5 bases each). The CDR3 coding sequence is TGTGCCAGCTCGTACTTCCGGGACGACAATGAGCAGTTCTTC. Its translation: CASSYFRDDNEQFF.